The rows below give T cell receptor beta chains drawn from one sample of a study of blood T cell repertoires in COVID-19. The assay was immunoSEQ multiplex PCR, and TCRdb's table has in-frame clones only and misses some. The sample holds tens of thousands of clones; 77% are singletons and the top ten take 28%. The specimen was peripheral blood. All receptors come from a woman aged 70 to 79 with acute or convalescent COVID-19. The CDR3 runs from the conserved cysteine through the conserved F or W. Fields, in order: D gene, V gene, J gene, clone size, CDR3 protein, CDR3 DNA. D genes are given only for firm matches. The size field is filled for only some rows; it gives once, few, many or a size class.

d_call: .
v_call: TRBV24-1
j_call: TRBJ1-5
clone_size: once
cdr3_aa: CAAGGGNQPQHF
cdr3_nt: TGTGCCGCTGGAGGGGGCAATCAGCCCCAGCATTTT

d_call: .
v_call: TRBV29-1
j_call: TRBJ1-2
clone_size: .
cdr3_aa: CSVDRGQYGYTF
cdr3_nt: TGCAGCGTTGACCGTGGACAGTATGGCTACACCTTC

d_call: .
v_call: TRBV7-9
j_call: TRBJ2-3
clone_size: .
cdr3_aa: CASSLGELAFDTQYF
cdr3_nt: TGTGCCAGCAGCTTAGGAGAGCTAGCGTTCGATACGCAGTATTTT

d_call: .
v_call: TRBV19
j_call: TRBJ1-4
clone_size: .
cdr3_aa: CASSFAPEVEKLFF
cdr3_nt: TGTGCCAGTAGTTTCGCCCCAGAAGTTGAAAAACTGTTTTTT

d_call: .
v_call: TRBV19
j_call: TRBJ2-7
clone_size: .
cdr3_aa: CASSTFGDSYEQYF
cdr3_nt: TGTGCCAGTAGTACCTTCGGGGATTCCTACGAGCAGTACTTC

d_call: .
v_call: TRBV6-5
j_call: TRBJ2-1
clone_size: .
cdr3_aa: CASLNLDVTADEQFF
cdr3_nt: TGTGCTAGCCTCAATCTAGATGTCACCGCCGATGAGCAGTTCTTC

d_call: TRBD2
v_call: TRBV27
j_call: TRBJ2-2
clone_size: .
cdr3_aa: CASSHPSGGAAGELFF
cdr3_nt: TGTGCCAGCAGCCACCCTAGCGGGGGGGCCGCCGGGGAGCTGTTTTTT

d_call: .
v_call: TRBV2
j_call: TRBJ1-5
clone_size: large
cdr3_aa: CASSRTGSNQPQHF
cdr3_nt: TGTGCCAGCAGTCGAACAGGGAGCAATCAGCCCCAGCATTTT

d_call: TRBD2
v_call: TRBV7-6
j_call: TRBJ2-5
clone_size: .
cdr3_aa: CASSLARRASGSPRQETQYF
cdr3_nt: TGTGCCAGCAGCTTAGCACGAAGGGCTAGCGGGAGTCCCCGTCAAGAGACCCAGTACTTC

d_call: TRBD1
v_call: TRBV3-1/TRBV3-2
j_call: TRBJ1-2
clone_size: .
cdr3_aa: CASSQVGTGSYGYTF
cdr3_nt: TGTGCCAGCAGCCAAGTCGGGACAGGGTCGTATGGCTACACCTTC

d_call: .
v_call: TRBV28
j_call: TRBJ2-6
clone_size: few
cdr3_aa: CASSLWVAGANVLTF
cdr3_nt: TGTGCCAGCAGTTTATGGGTGGCCGGGGCCAACGTCCTGACTTTC

d_call: TRBD2
v_call: TRBV7-9
j_call: TRBJ2-1
clone_size: .
cdr3_aa: CASSPSGGRPYNEQFF
cdr3_nt: TGTGCCAGCAGCCCATCGGGCGGGAGGCCGTACAATGAGCAGTTCTTC

d_call: .
v_call: TRBV5-8
j_call: TRBJ1-5
clone_size: .
cdr3_aa: CASSLARSQPQHF
cdr3_nt: TGTGCCAGCAGCTTGGCGAGGAGTCAGCCCCAGCATTTT

d_call: TRBD2
v_call: TRBV9
j_call: TRBJ2-1
clone_size: .
cdr3_aa: CASTEREGSYNEQFF
cdr3_nt: TGTGCCAGCACAGAGCGGGAGGGCTCCTACAATGAGCAGTTCTTC

d_call: TRBD1
v_call: TRBV23-1
j_call: TRBJ1-2
clone_size: .
cdr3_aa: CASSHRGRRGYGYTF
cdr3_nt: TGCGCCAGCAGTCACAGGGGGCGCAGAGGGTATGGCTACACCTTC

d_call: .
v_call: TRBV4-3
j_call: TRBJ1-4
clone_size: few
cdr3_aa: CASSQGHSGGNEKLFF
cdr3_nt: TGCGCCAGCAGCCAAGGGCATTCGGGGGGCAATGAAAAACTGTTTTTT

d_call: .
v_call: TRBV15
j_call: TRBJ1-5
clone_size: few
cdr3_aa: CATGDSSNQPQHF
cdr3_nt: TGTGCCACTGGCGACAGTAGCAATCAGCCCCAGCATTTT

d_call: TRBD2
v_call: TRBV5-1
j_call: TRBJ2-1
clone_size: .
cdr3_aa: CASSLGGGYNEQFF
cdr3_nt: TGCGCCAGCAGCTTGGGCGGGGGGTACAATGAGCAGTTCTTC

d_call: .
v_call: TRBV6-1
j_call: TRBJ1-2
clone_size: .
cdr3_aa: CASSEWRDGGYTF
cdr3_nt: TGTGCCAGCAGTGAATGGCGGGACGGTGGCTACACCTTC

d_call: .
v_call: TRBV28
j_call: TRBJ1-2
clone_size: .
cdr3_aa: CASSFGGREWYGYTF
cdr3_nt: TGTGCCAGCAGTTTTGGCGGCAGGGAATGGTATGGCTACACCTTC

d_call: .
v_call: TRBV7-9
j_call: TRBJ1-5
clone_size: .
cdr3_aa: CAIGETSNSNQPQHF
cdr3_nt: TGTGCCATCGGGGAGACAAGTAATAGCAATCAGCCCCAGCATTTT

d_call: TRBD1
v_call: TRBV29-1
j_call: TRBJ2-7
clone_size: .
cdr3_aa: CSVGTGGSYEQYF
cdr3_nt: TGCAGCGTGGGGACAGGGGGATCCTACGAGCAGTACTTC

d_call: TRBD1
v_call: TRBV28
j_call: TRBJ1-5
clone_size: .
cdr3_aa: CASSLIQGGVQPQHF
cdr3_nt: TGTGCCAGCAGTTTAATACAGGGGGGAGTTCAGCCCCAGCATTTT

d_call: .
v_call: TRBV10-3
j_call: TRBJ2-3
clone_size: .
cdr3_aa: CAISSATGESTDTQYF
cdr3_nt: TGTGCCATCTCCTCGGCAACGGGAGAGTCGACAGATACGCAGTATTTT

d_call: TRBD2
v_call: TRBV7-9
j_call: TRBJ2-3
clone_size: .
cdr3_aa: CASSPLGTAGGTDTQYF
cdr3_nt: TGTGCCAGCAGCCCTCTCGGGACAGCGGGGGGGACAGATACGCAGTATTTT

d_call: TRBD1
v_call: TRBV7-2
j_call: TRBJ1-5
clone_size: .
cdr3_aa: CASSLSDRGNQPQHF
cdr3_nt: TGTGCCAGCAGCTTATCGGACAGGGGCAATCAGCCCCAGCATTTT

d_call: .
v_call: TRBV19
j_call: TRBJ1-2
clone_size: .
cdr3_aa: CASRSGTSRLGYTF
cdr3_nt: TGTGCCAGTAGGTCCGGGACAAGCAGACTTGGCTACACCTTC

d_call: .
v_call: TRBV3-1/TRBV3-2
j_call: TRBJ2-1
clone_size: once
cdr3_aa: CASSQTPEGEQFF
cdr3_nt: TGTGCCAGCAGCCAGACCCCGGAGGGGGAGCAGTTCTTC

d_call: TRBD1
v_call: TRBV5-1
j_call: TRBJ2-7
clone_size: once
cdr3_aa: CASSSGTGFEQYF
cdr3_nt: TGCGCCAGCAGCTCGGGGACAGGGTTCGAGCAGTACTTC

d_call: .
v_call: TRBV5-8
j_call: TRBJ2-1
clone_size: .
cdr3_aa: CASSLDRSSYNEQFF
cdr3_nt: TGTGCCAGCAGCTTGGACAGAAGCTCCTACAATGAGCAGTTCTTC

d_call: .
v_call: TRBV28
j_call: TRBJ1-2
clone_size: few
cdr3_aa: CASSPRTANYGYTF
cdr3_nt: TGTGCCAGCAGTCCCCGGACAGCTAACTATGGCTACACCTTC

d_call: .
v_call: TRBV28
j_call: TRBJ1-5
clone_size: few
cdr3_aa: CASSPSRAAGSPQHF
cdr3_nt: TGTGCCAGCAGCCCAAGTCGGGCGGCGGGATCGCCCCAGCATTTT

d_call: .
v_call: TRBV7-2
j_call: TRBJ1-2
clone_size: once
cdr3_aa: CASRNLQVGYTF
cdr3_nt: TGTGCCAGCAGAAATTTGCAGGTTGGCTACACCTTC

d_call: .
v_call: TRBV30
j_call: TRBJ1-6
clone_size: once
cdr3_aa: CAFRQNNSPLHF
cdr3_nt: TGTGCCTTCCGACAGAACAATTCACCCCTCCACTTT

d_call: .
v_call: TRBV5-1
j_call: TRBJ1-1
clone_size: once
cdr3_aa: CASSSQGSGTEAFF
cdr3_nt: TGCGCCAGCAGCTCACAGGGTAGTGGCACTGAAGCTTTCTTT

d_call: .
v_call: TRBV6-1
j_call: TRBJ1-5
clone_size: .
cdr3_aa: CASSEPARGWDQPQHF
cdr3_nt: TGTGCCAGCAGTGAACCGGCTAGGGGATGGGATCAGCCCCAGCATTTT

d_call: TRBD1
v_call: TRBV6-5
j_call: TRBJ1-2
clone_size: .
cdr3_aa: CASSYSQGGYGYTF
cdr3_nt: TGTGCCAGCAGTTACTCCCAGGGGGGCTATGGCTACACCTTC

d_call: .
v_call: TRBV28
j_call: TRBJ1-1
clone_size: .
cdr3_aa: CASSLQQVYTKAFF
cdr3_nt: TGTGCCAGCAGTTTACAACAGGTTTACACTAAAGCTTTCTTT

d_call: .
v_call: TRBV6-5
j_call: TRBJ2-5
clone_size: .
cdr3_aa: CASRQADPAGAQYF
cdr3_nt: TGTGCCAGCAGACAAGCGGATCCCGCAGGGGCCCAGTACTTC

d_call: .
v_call: TRBV30
j_call: TRBJ1-3
clone_size: .
cdr3_aa: CAWSAETDGNTIYF
cdr3_nt: TGTGCCTGGAGTGCAGAGACAGACGGAAACACCATATATTTT

d_call: .
v_call: TRBV10-3
j_call: TRBJ1-4
clone_size: .
cdr3_aa: CATTTGFKTTNEKLFF
cdr3_nt: TGTGCCACGACCACAGGGTTTAAGACAACTAATGAAAAACTGTTTTTT